This T cell receptor (beta chain) was obtained from a study of CD8 T cells in Susac syndrome. Under recently defined diagnostic criteria, the patients with Susac syndrome qualified as having definite or probable disease. TEMRA cells were FACS-enriched and CD8+ and CD4+ T cells negatively isolated. CDR3 size: 14 residues. Between the trimmed V and J ends, which lost 0 bases and 9 bases, there was a span of 11 bases. Germline CDR1 reads KGHDR; CDR2 reads SFDVKD. Reverse transcription of about 0.45 to 1 ug RNA was performed with random hexamers. The TCR beta CDR3 was amplified by immunoSEQ multiplex PCR across 54 Vbeta, 13 Jbeta. TCRdb re-called the immunoSEQ multiplex PCR reads through MiXCR, storing one row per CDR3 protein. The repertoire consists of 100,000 to 150,000 distinct CDR3 sequences, with around 94% occurring once and the leading ten covering 0.21%.

Sequenced material: CD8+ T cells from PBMCs. The chain carries TRBV24-1 and TRBJ2-1; possibly TRBD1 for D (6 bases). This receptor was taken from a human donor with Susac syndrome. Here the CDR3 reads CATSDLRTGREQFF. The DNA of the CDR3 is TGTGCCACCAGTGATTTGCGAACAGGGCGTGAGCAGTTCTTC.